Listed here are 5 T cell receptor beta chains from one sample, sequenced in a study of cytomegalovirus exposure and HLA in healthy donors. A multiplex PCR was run with 60 Vbeta primers and 13 Jbeta primers. Generated by immunoSEQ multiplex PCR, the TCRdb table keeps only in-frame clones and is missing some. In all, the sample yields around 70,000 clones. The sample comprised PBMCs. These receptors all come from a boy between 5 and 17 years old in good health and CMV-seronegative.

The V call is TRBV28, the J call TRBJ2-1, with 8 bases identical to TRBD1. Losses at the gene ends were 6 bases for V and 6 bases for J; bases not matched to a gene: 7. From germline, CDR1 is MDHEN and CDR2 SYDVKM. This CDR3 comprises 14 residues. The CDR3 here is CASRPQGARNEQFF. Here the CDR3 DNA reads TGTGCCAGCAGACCTCAGGGGGCGCGCAATGAGCAGTTCTTC.

V is TRBV7-9 and J is TRBJ2-3; D is unresolved. CDR1 is SEHNR, CDR2 FQNEAQ, per germline (reference sequence). Trimming cost V 7 bases and J 4 bases, with 6 bases left between them. This CDR3 is 11 amino acids long. CDR3 amino acids: CASTGADTQYF. The CDR3 DNA reads TGTGCCAGCACCGGTGCAGATACGCAGTATTTT.

V usage is TRBV9 and J usage is TRBJ2-7; 8 positions match TRBD1. Trimming at V came to 0 bases and at J to 6 bases, leaving 5 bases not matched to a gene. The germline CDR1 and CDR2 sequences are SGDLS and YYNGEE. The CDR3 contains 14 residues. The CDR3 is CASSVEPRGPEQYF. The CDR3 bases are TGTGCCAGCAGCGTAGAACCCAGGGGGCCCGAGCAGTACTTC.

CDR3 in amino acids: CASSLGRQGSADTQYF. The CDR3 bases are TGTGCCAGCAGCTTAGGGAGGCAGGGGAGTGCAGATACGCAGTATTTT. V gene TRBV7-9 combines with J gene TRBJ2-3; tentative D call: TRBD1 (6 bases). CDR3 length: 16 amino acids. V was shortened by 1 base and J by 4 bases, with 15 bases between the two germline ends. Germline-derived CDR1 and CDR2 are SEHNR and FQNEAQ (reference sequence).

The chain joins TRBV5-4 to TRBJ1-1; 10 nucleotides match TRBD1. Trimming removed 4 bases from V and 1 base from J; junction bases left unmatched: 4. From germline, CDR1 is SGHNT and CDR2 YYREEE (reference sequence). The length of the CDR3 is 15 residues. CDR3 protein: CASSPGTGENTEAFF. The CDR3 bases are TGTGCCAGCAGCCCCGGGACAGGGGAGAACACTGAAGCTTTCTTT. Full variable domain (rest looked up from reference TRBV5-4 and TRBJ1-1): ETGVTQSPTHLIKTRGQQVTLRCSSQSGHNTVSWYQQALGQGPQFIFQYYREEENGRGNFPPRFSGLQFPNYSSELNVNALELDDSALYLCASSPGTGENTEAFFGQGTRLTVV.